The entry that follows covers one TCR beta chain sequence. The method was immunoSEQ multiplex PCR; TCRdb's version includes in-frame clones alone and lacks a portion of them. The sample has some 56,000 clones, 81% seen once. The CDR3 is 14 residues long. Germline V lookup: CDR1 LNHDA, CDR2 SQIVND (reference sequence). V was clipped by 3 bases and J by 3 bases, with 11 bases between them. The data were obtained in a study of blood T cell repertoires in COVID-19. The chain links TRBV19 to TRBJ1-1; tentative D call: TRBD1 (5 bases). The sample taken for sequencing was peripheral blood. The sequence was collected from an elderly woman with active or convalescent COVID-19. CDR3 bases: TGTGCCAGTAGTATTCGGGGGAAGGACACTGAAGCTTTCTTT. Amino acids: CASSIRGKDTEAFF.